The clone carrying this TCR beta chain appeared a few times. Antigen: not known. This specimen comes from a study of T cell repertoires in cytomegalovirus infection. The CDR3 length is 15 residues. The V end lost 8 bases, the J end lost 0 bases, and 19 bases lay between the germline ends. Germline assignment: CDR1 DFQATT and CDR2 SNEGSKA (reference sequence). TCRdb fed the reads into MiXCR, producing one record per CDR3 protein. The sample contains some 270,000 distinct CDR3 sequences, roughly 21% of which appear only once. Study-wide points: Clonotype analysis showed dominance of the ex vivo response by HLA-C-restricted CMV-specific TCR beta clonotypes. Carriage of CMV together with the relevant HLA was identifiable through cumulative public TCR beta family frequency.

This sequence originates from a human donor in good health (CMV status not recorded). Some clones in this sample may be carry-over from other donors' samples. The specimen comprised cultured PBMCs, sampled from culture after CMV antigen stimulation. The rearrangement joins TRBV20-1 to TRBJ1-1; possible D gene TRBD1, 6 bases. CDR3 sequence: CSSKPTGSVNTEAFF. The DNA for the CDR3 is TGCAGTTCAAAACCGACAGGCTCGGTGAACACTGAAGCTTTCTTT.